One TCR beta chain is described in this entry. The antigen is undetermined. The data derive from a study of CD8+ T cells in alopecia areata. General study results and limits: Whereas mice showed it more clearly, TCR sharing across patients was murkier, possibly because of HLA. An increase in clonality over normal scalp was evident in lesional scalp, especially alopecia totalis/universalis.

RNA extraction was followed by reverse transcription into cDNA, which acted as the sequencing template. The protocol was immunoSEQ multiplex PCR, while the TCRdb copy is restricted to in-frame clones and leaves out a portion. Among 250,000 or so clones listed, around 67% were seen once. The receptor's source is a human donor with alopecia areata. This specimen was CD4+ T cells sorted from blood, taken at week 0.

The CDR3: CASTGGGPIYNEQFF. The CDR3 DNA reads as TGTGCCAGCACCGGAGGGGGGCCGATCTACAATGAGCAGTTCTTC. The J gene is TRBJ2-1, the V gene TRBV2; tentatively, D is TRBD1 or TRBD2 (6 bases each). The CDR3 contains 15 residues. The ends were cut back, 7 bases at V and 3 bases at J, with 16 bases in the middle. Per the germline V gene, CDR1 is SNHLY and CDR2 is FYNNEI. Full variable domain (missing parts from reference TRBV2 and TRBJ2-1): EPEVTQTPSHQVTQMGQEVILRCVPISNHLYFYWYRQILGQKVEFLVSFYNNEISEKSEIFDDQFSVERPDGSNFTLKIRSTKLEDSAMYFCASTGGGPIYNEQFFGPGTRLTVL.